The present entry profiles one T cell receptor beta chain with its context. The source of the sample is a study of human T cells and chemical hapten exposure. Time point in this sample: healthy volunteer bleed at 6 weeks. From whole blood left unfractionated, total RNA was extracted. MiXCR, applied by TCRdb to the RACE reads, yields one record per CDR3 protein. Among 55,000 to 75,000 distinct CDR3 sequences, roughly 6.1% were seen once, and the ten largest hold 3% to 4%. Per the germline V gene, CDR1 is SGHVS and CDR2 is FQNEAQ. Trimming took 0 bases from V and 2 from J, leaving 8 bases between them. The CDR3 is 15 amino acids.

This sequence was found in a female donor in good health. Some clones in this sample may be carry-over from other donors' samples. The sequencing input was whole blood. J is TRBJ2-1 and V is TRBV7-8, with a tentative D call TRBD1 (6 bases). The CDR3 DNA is TGTGCCAGCAGCTTAGCCGGGACACCCTACAATGAGCAGTTCTTC. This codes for CASSLAGTPYNEQFF.